The 26 T cell receptor beta chains below were found in one sample sequenced in a study of blood T cells in healthy people across ages. PCR was performed a second time for about 7 to 12 cycles using a sample-barcoded 5' primer and a J-beta primer mix. One entry per CDR3 protein results from TCRdb running MiXCR on the 5' RACE reads. The sample lists over 600,000 distinct CDR3 sequences, approximately 40% occurring once. Sequenced sample: blood. All receptors derive from an older man in good health.

The gene calls are TRBV27 and TRBJ1-6, with TRBD1 matching over 9 bases. Germline V lookup: CDR1 MNHEY, CDR2 SMNVEV (reference sequence). The CDR3 loop spans 15 amino acids. V was clipped by 5 bases and J by 10 bases; unmatched bases: 9. The CDR3 coding sequence is TGTGCCAGCAGTCTGTTACAGGGGGCGCAGTCACCCCTCCACTTT. This codes for CASSLLQGAQSPLHF.

The chain has TRBV6-2 or TRBV6-3 and TRBJ1-5, with a tentative D call TRBD1 (6 bases). The length of the CDR3 is 13 residues. The germline CDR1 and CDR2 sequences are MNHEY and SVGEGT. With 5 bases removed from V and 7 bases from J, the gap between germline ends came to 12 bases. The chain's CDR3 is CASSRIQGQPQHF. The CDR3 DNA sequence: TGTGCCAGCAGTCGTATACAGGGACAGCCCCAGCATTTT.

The J gene is TRBJ2-1, the V gene TRBV7-3, with 8 bases matching TRBD2. Losses at the gene ends were 3 bases for V and 1 base for J; bases not matched to a gene: 5. This CDR3 contains 16 residues. Germline CDR1 reads SGHTA; CDR2 reads FQGTGA. This chain's CDR3 is CASSLQAGVSYNEQFF. Here the CDR3 DNA reads TGTGCCAGCAGCTTGCAAGCGGGAGTGTCCTACAATGAGCAGTTCTTC. The variable domain in full, completed from reference TRBV7-3 and TRBJ2-1, reads GAGVSQTPSNKVTEKGKYVELRCDPISGHTALYWYRQSLGQGPEFLIYFQGTGAADDSGLPNDRFFAVRPEGSVSTLKIQRTERGDSAVYLCASSLQAGVSYNEQFFGPGTRLTVL.

The rearrangement uses TRBV6-5 and TRBJ1-1; a weak D match, TRBD1 (5 bases). The germline V gene has CDR1 MNHEY and CDR2 SVGAGI. The CDR3 has 15 amino acids. V was pared by 4 bases and J by 5 bases, with 17 bases between. The DNA of the CDR3 is TGTGCCAGCAGTTTTGCAGGGCGGTTCCCTACTGAAGCTTTCTTT. Encoded protein: CASSFAGRFPTEAFF.

The chain joins TRBV5-1 to TRBJ2-1; 8 bases align to TRBD1. CDR3 length: 14 amino acids. Germline V gene data show CDR1 as SGHRS and CDR2 as YFSETQ. The junction had 8 bases not matched to a gene; V was cut back by 4 bases and J by 8 bases. In nucleotides, the CDR3 is TGCGCCAGCAGCCACAGGGGGTTTAGCGATGAGCAGTTCTTC. Amino acid sequence: CASSHRGFSDEQFF.

This clonotype was counted only a few times. This sequence joins TRBV3-1 and TRBJ2-7; D is unresolved. CDR3 length equals 15 residues. V lost 0 bases, J lost 0 bases, and 9 bases lay in between. CDR1 and CDR2 (germline): LGHDT, YNNKEL (reference sequence). CDR3 DNA sequence: TGTGCCAGCAGCCAAGATTCATACACCTCCTACGAGCAGTACTTC. Translating gives CASSQDSYTSYEQYF.

Worth noting for this clonotype: This may arise from a read error, as a much more abundant clone is one base away. This sequence joins TRBV7-2 and TRBJ2-7; D gene uncertain. The end of the DNA is better explained by TRBJ2-5, so the J call may be wrong. The CDR3 runs 13 residues. CDR1 SGHTA and CDR2 FQGNSA come from the germline V gene. The CDR3 here is CASSPGSAETQYF. The CDR3 DNA reads as TGTGCCAGCAGCCCTGGTTCTGCGGAGACCCAGTACTTC.

This clonotype occurred a few times. The chain recombines TRBV6-1 with TRBJ2-2; 8 positions match TRBD1. This CDR3 contains 18 residues. The V segment lost 6 bases and the J segment 5 bases; nucleotides outside the gene matches: 17. Germline loops: CDR1 MNHNS, CDR2 SASEGT. This chain's CDR3 is CASSSSLIGQGHTGELFF. CDR3 nucleotides: TGTGCCAGCAGCTCTAGTCTAATAGGACAGGGTCATACCGGGGAGCTGTTTTTT.

The chain recombines TRBV7-2 with TRBJ2-1, with 8 bases matching TRBD1. J was trimmed by 10 bases and V by 3 bases; bases with no gene match: 8. The CDR3 covers 14 residues. The germline V gene has CDR1 SGHTA and CDR2 FQGNSA. CDR3 sequence (DNA): TGTGCCAGCAGCTTCGGACAGGGAGGCTACGAGCAGTTCTTC. It is translated as CASSFGQGGYEQFF.

This clonotype was seen more than once but under ten times. The genes are TRBV20-1 and TRBJ2-1, with D perhaps TRBD2 (5 bases). Germline values: CDR1 DFQATT, CDR2 SNEGSKA (reference sequence). V was cut by 3 bases and J by 0 bases, with 12 bases left in between. The CDR3 is 15 residues long. Written as DNA, the CDR3 is TGCAGTGCTAGGCGAGGGAAGCGCTCCTACAATGAGCAGTTCTTC. Protein sequence: CSARRGKRSYNEQFF.

In this sample, this clonotype turned up a few times. V gene TRBV24-1 combines with J gene TRBJ2-1, with TRBD1 as a possible D gene (5 bases). Germline V lookup: CDR1 KGHDR, CDR2 SFDVKD. There are 14 residues in the CDR3. V was pared by 5 bases and J by 4 bases, with 11 bases between. The CDR3 sequence is CATSAGIKYNEQFF. The CDR3 nucleotides read TGTGCCACCAGTGCAGGGATAAAATACAATGAGCAGTTCTTC.

As concerns this clonotype: This sequence may be a read error, since a much larger clone differs from it by one base. The J gene is TRBJ2-1, the V gene TRBV10-3; D might be TRBD2 (6 bases). CDR3 size: 13 residues. Germline values: CDR1 ENHRY, CDR2 SYGVKD. V was pared by 8 bases and J by 4 bases, with 12 bases between. CDR3 in amino acids: CAIGGLSYNEQFF. CDR3 sequence (DNA): TGTGCCATCGGGGGACTTTCATACAATGAGCAGTTCTTC.

The rearrangement links TRBV27 to TRBJ1-4; the D gene is possibly TRBD1 (6 bases). In germline, CDR1 is MNHEY, CDR2 SMNVEV (reference sequence). Trimming removed 6 bases at V and 6 bases at J, with 17 bases between. The CDR3 length is 15 residues. The CDR3 coding sequence is TGTGCCAGCAGCCACAGGGACGGGCCCTATGAAAAACTGTTTTTT. Translated: CASSHRDGPYEKLFF.

The rearrangement links TRBV15 to TRBJ2-3; possibly TRBD1 or TRBD2 for D (5 bases each). This CDR3 has 14 residues. The V gene lost 5 bases and the J gene lost 6 bases, with 15 bases spanning the gap. CDR1 LNHNV and CDR2 YYDKDF come from the germline V gene (reference sequence). CDR3 sequence: CATSGCPGTDTQYF. CDR3 nucleotides: TGTGCCACCAGCGGCTGCCCGGGGACCGATACGCAGTATTTT.

The sample holds a few counts of this clonotype. This may be a read error, as it is one base from a much larger clone. The chain combines TRBV4-2 with TRBJ2-1; D remains ambiguous. Germline V gene lookup returns CDR1 LGHNA and CDR2 YNFKEQ. Between the trimmed V and J ends, which lost 4 bases and 9 bases, there was a span of 13 bases. This CDR3 contains 13 residues. The CDR3 spells CASSRDRLREQFF. The CDR3 region has the DNA TGTGCCAGCAGCCGAGACCGTCTCCGTGAGCAGTTCTTC.

In this sample, this clonotype turned up a few times. The V and J genes are TRBV4-2 and TRBJ2-1; 9 nucleotides align to TRBD2. The CDR3 spans 19 residues. With 2 bases clipped from V and 0 bases from J, the junction kept 11 bases outside the gene matches. Looked up from germline, CDR1 is LGHNA and CDR2 is YNFKEQ. CDR3 protein: CASSQRAGGGISSYNEQFF. CDR3 in DNA: TGTGCCAGCAGCCAAAGGGCGGGAGGGGGAATTAGCTCCTACAATGAGCAGTTCTTC.

This clonotype has only a few counts. V and J are TRBV25-1 and TRBJ2-1; TRBD1 matches at 9 bases. CDR1 and CDR2 from the germline V gene are MGHDK and SYGVNS. The CDR3 is 16 residues long. With V trimmed by 4 bases and J by 4 bases, 8 bases remained unmatched. The DNA of the CDR3 is TGTGCCAGCAGTGCCTCCGGGACAGGGAGTTACAATGAGCAGTTCTTC. It codes for CASSASGTGSYNEQFF.

The gene calls are TRBV7-2 and TRBJ2-3; D remains ambiguous. Germline CDR1 and CDR2: SGHTA and FQGNSA. The CDR3 sequence is 12 residues long. The ends were cut back, 5 bases at V and 6 bases at J, with 9 bases in the middle. The CDR3: CASSRPRDTQYF. For the CDR3, the DNA is TGTGCCAGCAGCCGTCCCCGGGATACGCAGTATTTT.

The chain links TRBV5-1 to TRBJ2-1; possible D gene TRBD2, 7 bases. This CDR3 has 15 residues. The V end was cut by 0 bases, the J end by 6 bases, with 13 bases between. Germline V gene sequence: CDR1 SGHRS, CDR2 YFSETQ. This chain's CDR3 is CASSLAAGAVNEQFF. The CDR3 DNA reads as TGCGCCAGCAGCTTGGCCGCGGGGGCAGTCAATGAGCAGTTCTTC.

The table lists this clonotype with a few counts. The V and J genes are TRBV6-6 and TRBJ2-7; 8 bases align to TRBD1. The ends lost 6 bases at V and 7 bases at J; junction bases unmatched: 20. This CDR3 region has 17 residues. Germline CDR1 MNHNY, CDR2 SVGAGI (reference sequence). CDR3 sequence (DNA): TGTGCCAGCAGCTCTCCACCCGGACAGGGACGGGCGCGGGAGCAGTACTTC. Translation: CASSSPPGQGRAREQYF.

The chain has TRBV28 and TRBJ2-1; the D is unclear. Trimming cost V 10 bases and J 7 bases, with 8 bases left between them. CDR3 length: 10 amino acids. CDR1 MDHEN and CDR2 SYDVKM come from the germline V gene. CDR3 DNA sequence: TGTGCCACCCTAGGGAATGAGCAGTTCTTC. This translates into CATLGNEQFF. Based on the CDR3 plus reference TRBV28 and TRBJ2-1, the full variable domain is DVKVTQSSRYLVKRTGEKVFLECVQDMDHENMFWYRQDPGLGLRLIYFSYDVKMKEKGDIPEGYSVSREKKERFSLILESASTNQTSMYLCATLGNEQFFGPGTRLTVL.

As regards this clonotype: This clone may be a read error of a much larger clone one base away. J is TRBJ2-3 and V is TRBV24-1; D ambiguous. CDR1 KGHDR and CDR2 SFDVKD come from the germline V gene. Trimming took off 3 bases at V and 4 bases at J, with 13 bases between the two ends. This CDR3 comprises 15 residues. DNA for the CDR3: TGTGCCACCAGTGATACCGGCGGATACGCAGATACGCAGTATTTT. Translated: CATSDTGGYADTQYF.

Only a few counts were recorded for this clonotype. The chain couples TRBV7-2 to TRBJ2-1; D unclear. CDR1 is SGHTA and CDR2 is FQGNSA in the germline V gene. V lost 3 bases to trimming and J lost 2 bases, with 5 bases between them. CDR3 length equals 13 residues. The CDR3 coding sequence is TGTGCCAGCAGCTTGGCTACCTACAATGAGCAGTTCTTC. Amino acid sequence: CASSLATYNEQFF.

This clonotype appeared a few times. The chain has TRBV5-6 and TRBJ2-4, with D tentatively TRBD2 (7 bases). From germline, CDR1 is SGHDT and CDR2 YYEEEE. The V gene lost 0 bases and the J gene lost 8 bases, with 15 bases spanning the gap. The CDR3 contains 15 residues. Here the CDR3 DNA reads TGTGCCAGCAGCTTGGAGGGGGGGGTAGATGACATTCAGTACTTC. It translates to CASSLEGGVDDIQYF.

The DNA for the CDR3 is TGTGCCAGCAGCTTAGCTAGGACACGGGGGGCAGATACGCAGTATTTT. Amino acid sequence: CASSLARTRGADTQYF. The chain employs TRBV7-2 and TRBJ2-3, with 7 bases fitting TRBD2. The germline gives CDR1 SGHTA, CDR2 FQGNSA. The trim removed 0 bases at V and 4 bases at J, leaving 7 bases unmatched. The CDR3 is 16 residues long.

This clonotype has just a few counts. The V and J genes are TRBV20-1 and TRBJ2-4, with D possibly being TRBD2 (5 bases). TRBJ2-7 explains the end of the DNA better; the J call may be wrong. Germline CDR1 reads DFQATT; CDR2 reads SNEGSKA (reference sequence). The CDR3 has 11 residues. The CDR3 protein is CSARRAYEQYF. CDR3 nucleotide sequence: TGCAGTGCTAGGCGGGCCTACGAGCAGTACTTC.